Listed below are T cell receptor beta chains from one sample, sequenced in a study of blood T cell repertoires in COVID-19. Sequencing used immunoSEQ multiplex PCR; TCRdb keeps in-frame clones, though not all of them. Of 95,000 to 130,000 clones listed, 70% to 85% are singletons. Input material: peripheral blood. These receptors originate from a man aged 70-80 years with active or convalescent COVID-19. CDR3s include the opening cysteine and the closing phenylalanine or tryptophan. A D gene is named only where the DNA matches it firmly. Rows give clone size only sometimes, using once, few, many, or a class for an expanded clone.

clone_size	j_call	d_call	v_call	cdr3_aa	cdr3_nt
-	TRBJ1-2	TRBD1	TRBV9	CASSVSGGLGGYTF	TGTGCCAGCAGCGTATCAGGGGGCCTGGGTGGCTACACCTTC
-	TRBJ1-6	-	TRBV18	CASSPPGLLEPLHF	TGTGCCAGCTCACCACCCGGGTTACTGGAACCCCTCCACTTT
-	TRBJ1-4	-	TRBV18	CASSPDYTNEKLFF	TGTGCCAGCTCACCCGACTATACTAATGAAAAACTGTTTTTT
-	TRBJ2-2	TRBD1	TRBV4-3	CASSPTGGPKTGELFF	TGCGCCAGCAGCCCAACAGGGGGCCCTAAAACCGGGGAGCTGTTTTTT
-	TRBJ2-1	TRBD2	TRBV11-3	CASSQAGDIHNEQFF	TGTGCCAGCAGCCAAGCGGGAGATATCCACAATGAGCAGTTCTTC
-	TRBJ2-7	TRBD1	TRBV5-5	CASSLSGQGAYEQYF	TGTGCCAGCAGCTTGAGTGGACAGGGGGCCTACGAGCAGTACTTC
-	TRBJ2-5	TRBD1	TRBV27	CASSRQGPKETQYF	TGTGCCAGCAGTCGACAGGGCCCAAAAGAGACCCAGTACTTC
-	TRBJ2-5	TRBD2	TRBV11-3	CASRLTSGGAGTQYF	TGTGCCAGCAGGTTGACTAGCGGGGGGGCGGGGACCCAGTACTTC
few	TRBJ2-1	TRBD1	TRBV7-7	CASSLGRDRHNEQFF	TGTGCTAGCAGCTTAGGCCGGGACAGGCACAATGAGCAGTTCTTC
-	TRBJ1-2	TRBD1	TRBV5-4	CASSLAGTGSYGYTF	TGTGCCAGCAGCTTGGCCGGGACAGGGAGCTATGGCTACACCTTC
once	TRBJ2-7	-	TRBV6-5	CASGLGWGGYEQYF	TGTGCCAGCGGCCTAGGGTGGGGAGGCTACGAGCAGTACTTC
-	TRBJ1-1	-	TRBV5-4	CASSLARGMTEAFF	TGTGCCAGCAGCCTGGCCAGGGGCATGACTGAAGCTTTCTTT
-	TRBJ2-7	-	TRBV7-9	CASSSFYEQYF	TGTGCCAGCAGCTCTTTTTACGAGCAGTACTTC
-	TRBJ1-1	TRBD1	TRBV28	CASSSSGTGFWNTEAFF	TGTGCCAGCAGTTCCTCCGGGACAGGGTTCTGGAACACTGAAGCTTTCTTT
-	TRBJ2-7	TRBD1	TRBV7-9	CASSPRQGPEQYF	TGTGCCAGCAGCCCGCGACAGGGCCCCGAGCAGTACTTC
once	TRBJ2-7	-	TRBV2	CASSAAYGSETGYEQYF	TGTGCCAGCAGTGCCGCATACGGATCCGAAACCGGGTACGAGCAGTACTTC
-	TRBJ2-5	TRBD2	TRBV5-6	CASSLLAGSTQYF	TGTGCCAGCAGCTTGCTAGCGGGCTCTACCCAGTACTTC
many	TRBJ2-2	-	TRBV10-2	CASRDIHTNTGELFF	TGCGCCAGCCGGGACATACACACGAACACCGGGGAGCTGTTTTTT
-	TRBJ1-5	TRBD1	TRBV5-1	CASSLDSRPPDRGDQPQHF	TGCGCCAGCAGCTTGGATTCCCGACCCCCCGACAGGGGCGATCAGCCCCAGCATTTT
-	TRBJ2-1	-	TRBV29-1	CSVDQRGNEQFF	TGCAGCGTTGACCAGCGCGGCAATGAGCAGTTCTTC
-	TRBJ1-3	TRBD1	TRBV7-7	CASSPDRGGTIYF	TGTGCCAGCAGCCCGGACAGGGGTGGCACCATATATTTT
-	TRBJ1-1	-	TRBV9	CASSVGGWGDEAFF	TGTGCCAGCAGCGTAGGAGGGTGGGGGGACGAAGCTTTCTTT
-	TRBJ2-3	TRBD2	TRBV9	CASSALLAGVDTQYF	TGTGCCAGCAGCGCATTACTAGCGGGGGTAGATACGCAGTATTTT
once	TRBJ2-1	TRBD2	TRBV4-3	CASSPGLAGVNEQFF	TGCGCCAGCAGCCCCGGGCTAGCGGGAGTCAATGAGCAGTTCTTC
-	TRBJ2-1	TRBD2	TRBV7-3	CASSTLAGGSSYNEQFF	TGTGCCAGCAGCACTCTAGCGGGAGGGAGCTCCTACAATGAGCAGTTCTTC
-	TRBJ2-1	TRBD1	TRBV9	CASSVGTGTGFNEQFF	TGTGCCAGCAGCGTAGGGACCGGGACAGGGTTCAATGAGCAGTTCTTC
-	TRBJ2-7	TRBD2	TRBV18	CASSQRGSVEQYF	TGTGCCAGCTCACAGCGGGGTTCCGTCGAGCAGTACTTC
once	TRBJ2-3	-	TRBV20-1	CSARPRDTQYF	TGCAGTGCTAGACCCCGTGATACGCAGTATTTT
-	TRBJ1-2	TRBD1	TRBV2	CASSLETGESCTF	TGTGCCAGCAGTCTTGAGACAGGGGAGTCGTGCACCTTC
once	TRBJ2-2	-	TRBV29-1	CSVNRVEGELFF	TGCAGCGTTAACAGGGTCGAGGGGGAGCTGTTTTTT
-	TRBJ1-1	-	TRBV12-3/TRBV12-4	CASRPGSGGAAFF	TGTGCCAGCAGGCCGGGGTCCGGGGGAGCAGCTTTCTTT
-	TRBJ2-2	-	TRBV7-2	CASSRRSLDPGELFF	TGTGCCAGCAGCCGCCGCAGCTTAGACCCCGGGGAACTGTTTTTT
-	TRBJ2-7	TRBD2	TRBV6-5	CASSYSGGTWDEQYF	TGTGCCAGCAGTTACTCGGGGGGGACGTGGGACGAGCAGTACTTC
once	TRBJ2-7	-	TRBV7-6	CASSPGQGGVGEQYF	TGTGCCAGCAGCCCTGGACAGGGAGGGGTTGGGGAGCAGTACTTC
-	TRBJ2-7	TRBD2	TRBV7-9	CASSLAFSSGSYEQYF	TGTGCCAGCAGCTTAGCGTTCTCTAGCGGATCCTACGAGCAGTACTTC
-	TRBJ1-3	-	TRBV6-6	CASSYRAGSGNTIYF	TGTGCCAGCAGTTATAGAGCGGGCTCTGGAAACACCATATATTTT
-	TRBJ1-1	-	TRBV7-9	CASSLPTGQAFF	TGTGCCAGCAGCTTACCAACAGGGCAAGCTTTCTTT
-	TRBJ2-2	-	TRBV6-4	CASRPDRLGELFF	TGTGCCAGCAGACCCGACAGGCTCGGGGAGCTGTTTTTT
-	TRBJ1-1	-	TRBV2	CASRYNQGNTEAFF	TGTGCCAGCAGATATAATCAGGGGAACACTGAAGCTTTCTTT
-	TRBJ1-5	TRBD1	TRBV7-2	CASSRTGGAGNQPQHF	TGTGCCAGCAGCCGTACAGGGGGCGCGGGCAATCAGCCCCAGCATTTT
-	TRBJ2-3	-	TRBV7-9	CASSRSQIDTQYF	TGTGCCAGCAGCCGTTCCCAGATCGATACGCAGTATTTT
-	TRBJ1-5	-	TRBV11-2	CASSKDTNQPQHF	TGTGCCAGCAGCAAGGACACTAATCAGCCCCAGCATTTT
-	TRBJ1-1	TRBD1	TRBV11-3	CASSGRGTGRAEAFF	TGTGCCAGCAGCGGCCGGGGGACAGGGAGGGCTGAAGCTTTCTTT